Listed below are T cell receptor beta chains from one sample, sequenced in a study of blood T cell repertoires in COVID-19. Profiled with immunoSEQ multiplex PCR; TCRdb holds only in-frame clones, not every one. This sample carries approximately 220,000 clones, around four fifths of them seen once, and the ten largest clones take 4.8%. The source material was PBMCs or T cells enriched from blood (not recorded which). The receptors derive from a woman between 45 and 65 years old who had been exposed to COVID-19. Both conserved end residues are part of each CDR3. A D gene is named only where the DNA matches it firmly.

V	J	D	length	CDR3	DNA
TRBV29-1	TRBJ1-5	TRBD1	13	CSAKTGGNQPQHF	TGCAGCGCGAAGACAGGGGGCAATCAGCCCCAGCATTTT
TRBV14	TRBJ2-7	TRBD1	14	CASSQVGQGREQYF	TGTGCCAGCAGCCAAGTGGGACAGGGTCGAGAGCAGTACTTC
TRBV5-1	TRBJ1-1	TRBD1	13	CASQQGVTSEAFF	TGCGCCAGCCAACAGGGGGTTACTTCTGAAGCTTTCTTT
TRBV5-6	TRBJ1-3	NA	14	CASSLAGGNYTIYF	TGTGCCAGCAGCTTGGCCGGGGGGAATTACACCATATATTTT
TRBV27	TRBJ2-1	TRBD1	15	CASSLDRGSYNEQFF	TGTGCCAGCAGTCTAGACAGGGGTTCCTACAATGAGCAGTTCTTC
TRBV7-9	TRBJ2-1	TRBD2	13	CASSPQLAGGLFF	TGTGCCAGCAGCCCGCAATTAGCGGGGGGCCTGTTCTTC
TRBV2	TRBJ1-2	TRBD1	12	CASSARTGGYTF	TGTGCCAGCAGTGCCCGGACAGGCGGCTACACCTTC
TRBV6-5	TRBJ2-5	NA	16	CASSWGSGALGETQYF	TGTGCCAGCAGTTGGGGGTCAGGGGCATTGGGAGAGACCCAGTACTTC
TRBV27	TRBJ1-1	TRBD1	14	CASSVGQVNTEAFF	TGTGCCAGCAGTGTCGGACAGGTGAACACTGAAGCTTTCTTT
TRBV10-2	TRBJ1-1	TRBD1	15	CASSDSRDRRPEAFF	TGCGCCAGCAGTGACTCCCGGGACAGGAGGCCTGAAGCTTTCTTT
TRBV3-1/TRBV3-2	TRBJ2-2	TRBD1	16	CASSQVGPGGFGELFF	TGTGCCAGCAGCCAAGTGGGCCCAGGGGGTTTCGGGGAGCTGTTTTTT
TRBV5-1	TRBJ1-1	TRBD1	16	CASSLGTGNMNTEAFF	TGCGCCAGCAGCTTGGGGACAGGGAACATGAACACTGAAGCTTTCTTT
TRBV2	TRBJ1-1	TRBD1	18	CASSYPAGQGVWGTEAFF	TGTGCCAGCAGCTACCCGGCGGGACAGGGGGTGTGGGGCACTGAAGCTTTCTTT